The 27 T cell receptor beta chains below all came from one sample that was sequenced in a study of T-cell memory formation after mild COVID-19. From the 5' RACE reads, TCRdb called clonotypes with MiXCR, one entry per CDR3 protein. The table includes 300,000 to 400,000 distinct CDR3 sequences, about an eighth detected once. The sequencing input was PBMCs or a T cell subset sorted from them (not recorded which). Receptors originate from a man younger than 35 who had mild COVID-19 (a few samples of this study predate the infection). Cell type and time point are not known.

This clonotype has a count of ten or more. In DNA, the CDR3 is TGCAGTGCTAGAGGACAGGAGAACTCCTACGAGCAGTACTTC. This translates into CSARGQENSYEQYF. The rearrangement uses TRBV20-1 and TRBJ2-7; TRBD1 is a possible D gene (6 bases). V was shortened by 1 base and J by 0 bases, with 10 bases between the two germline ends. The V gene's germline CDR1 is DFQATT and CDR2 SNEGSKA (reference sequence). The CDR3 has 14 residues.

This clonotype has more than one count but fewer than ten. In DNA form, the CDR3 reads TGTGCCAGCAAATTCAGCGGGGGCTCTCTAGGCGGGGAGCTGTTTTTT. Amino acid sequence: CASKFSGGSLGGELFF. The chain uses TRBV7-3 and TRBJ2-2; 8 nucleotides line up with TRBD2. CDR3 length: 16 amino acids. V shed 7 bases and J 7 bases; nucleotides not matched to a gene: 14. Germline loops: CDR1 SGHTA, CDR2 FQGTGA.

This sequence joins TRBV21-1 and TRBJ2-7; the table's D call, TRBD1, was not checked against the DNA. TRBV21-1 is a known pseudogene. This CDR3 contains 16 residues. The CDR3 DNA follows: TGTGCCAGCAGCTACGACAGGGGGCCCTGGTCCTACGAGCAGTACTTC. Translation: CASSYDRGPWSYEQYF.

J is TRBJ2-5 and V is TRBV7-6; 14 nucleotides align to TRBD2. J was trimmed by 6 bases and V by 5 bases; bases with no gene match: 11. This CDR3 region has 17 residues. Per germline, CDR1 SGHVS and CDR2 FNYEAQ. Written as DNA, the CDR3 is TGTGCCAGCAGCCTCGCCGGGACTAGCGGGAGAGGGCAGACCCAGTACTTC. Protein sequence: CASSLAGTSGRGQTQYF. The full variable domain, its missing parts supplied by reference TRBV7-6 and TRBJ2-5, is GAGVSQSPRYKVTKRGQDVALRCDPISGHVSLYWYRQALGQGPEFLTYFNYEAQQDKSGLPNDRFSAERPEGSISTLTIQRTEQRDSAMYRCASSLAGTSGRGQTQYFGPGTRLLVL.

The CDR3 reads CASSLVSLGGNEQFF. In DNA form, the CDR3 reads TGCGCCAGCAGCTTGGTATCCCTGGGGGGCAATGAGCAGTTCTTC. The chain combines TRBV5-1 with TRBJ2-1; possibly TRBD2 for D (6 bases). Germline V CDR1 and CDR2: SGHRS, YFSETQ. Trimming cost V 0 bases and J 6 bases, with 13 bases left between them. This CDR3 region has 15 residues.

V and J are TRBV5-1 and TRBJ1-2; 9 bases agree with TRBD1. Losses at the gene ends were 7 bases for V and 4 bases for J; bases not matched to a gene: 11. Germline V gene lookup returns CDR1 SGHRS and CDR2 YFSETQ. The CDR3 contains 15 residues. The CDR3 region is CASPGTGSVCYGYTF. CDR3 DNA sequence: TGCGCCAGCCCGGGGACAGGGAGTGTTTGCTATGGCTACACCTTC.

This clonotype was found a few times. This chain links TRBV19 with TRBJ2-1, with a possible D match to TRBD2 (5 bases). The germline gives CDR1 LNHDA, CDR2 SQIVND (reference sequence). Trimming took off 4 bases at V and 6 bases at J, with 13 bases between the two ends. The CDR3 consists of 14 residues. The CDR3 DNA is TGTGCCAGTAGTACACCGACACGGGGCAATGAGCAGTTCTTC. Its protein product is CASSTPTRGNEQFF.

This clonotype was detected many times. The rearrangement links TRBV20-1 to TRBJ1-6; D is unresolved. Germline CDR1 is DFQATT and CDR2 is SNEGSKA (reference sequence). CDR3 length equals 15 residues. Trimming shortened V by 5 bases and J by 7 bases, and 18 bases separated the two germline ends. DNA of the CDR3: TGCAGTGCTCTTGTTGAGGGAAGTTGGAATTCACCCCTCCACTTT. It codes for CSALVEGSWNSPLHF.

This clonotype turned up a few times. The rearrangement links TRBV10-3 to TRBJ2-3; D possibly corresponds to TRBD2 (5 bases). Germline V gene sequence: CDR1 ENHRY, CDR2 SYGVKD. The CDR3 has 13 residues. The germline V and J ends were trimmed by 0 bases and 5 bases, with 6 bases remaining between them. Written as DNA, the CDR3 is TGTGCCATCAGTGAGTCACGGGGAGATACGCAGTATTTT. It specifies CAISESRGDTQYF.

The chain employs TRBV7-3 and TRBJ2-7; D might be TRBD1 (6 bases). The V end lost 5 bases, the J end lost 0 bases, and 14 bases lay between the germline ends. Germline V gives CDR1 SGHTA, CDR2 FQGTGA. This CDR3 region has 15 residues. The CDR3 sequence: CASSQGQPPSYEQYF. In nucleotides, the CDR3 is TGTGCCAGCAGCCAGGGACAACCTCCCTCCTACGAGCAGTACTTC.

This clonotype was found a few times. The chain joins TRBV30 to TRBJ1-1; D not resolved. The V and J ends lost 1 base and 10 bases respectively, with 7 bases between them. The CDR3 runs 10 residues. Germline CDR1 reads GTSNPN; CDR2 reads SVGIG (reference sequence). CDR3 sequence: CAWSEAGAFF. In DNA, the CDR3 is TGTGCCTGGAGTGAAGCCGGAGCTTTCTTT.

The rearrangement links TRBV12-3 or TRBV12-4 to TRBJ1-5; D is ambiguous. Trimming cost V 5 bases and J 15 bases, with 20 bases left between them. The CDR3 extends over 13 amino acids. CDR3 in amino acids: CASSPRQPSARHF. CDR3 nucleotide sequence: TGTGCCAGCAGTCCCCGACAACCCAGCGCCCGGCATTTT.

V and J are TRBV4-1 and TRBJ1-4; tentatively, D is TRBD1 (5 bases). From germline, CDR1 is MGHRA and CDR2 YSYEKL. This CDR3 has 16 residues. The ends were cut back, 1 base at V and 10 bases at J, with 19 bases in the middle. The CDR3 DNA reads TGCGCCAGCAGCCAAGTTCCGGGGGGAGCGTCCGGAAAACTGTTTTTT. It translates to CASSQVPGGASGKLFF.

The CDR3 spells CATRQGAAGELFF. CDR3 nucleotides: TGTGCCACCAGACAGGGGGCTGCCGGGGAGCTGTTTTTT. The rearrangement links TRBV11-2 to TRBJ2-2; 10 positions agree with TRBD1. The CDR3 covers 13 residues. Germline assignment: CDR1 SGHAT and CDR2 FQNNGV. The ends lost 10 bases at V and 6 bases at J; junction bases unmatched: 5.

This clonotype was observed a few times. In nucleotides, the CDR3 is TGTGCCAGCATTGCCCAGGAGGGTGCTAGCACAGATACGCAGTATTTT. Amino acid sequence: CASIAQEGASTDTQYF. The chain joins TRBV2 to TRBJ2-3; D may be TRBD2 (6 bases). Germline V lookup: CDR1 SNHLY, CDR2 FYNNEI. This CDR3 is built from 16 residues. V lost 7 bases, J lost 0 bases, and 17 bases lay in between.

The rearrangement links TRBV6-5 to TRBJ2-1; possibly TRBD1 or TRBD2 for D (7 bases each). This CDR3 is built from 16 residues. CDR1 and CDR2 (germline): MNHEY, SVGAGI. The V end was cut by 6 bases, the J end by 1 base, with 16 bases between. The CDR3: CASRPGGVSSYNEQFF. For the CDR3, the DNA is TGTGCCAGCAGACCAGGGGGGGTCAGTTCCTACAATGAGCAGTTCTTC.

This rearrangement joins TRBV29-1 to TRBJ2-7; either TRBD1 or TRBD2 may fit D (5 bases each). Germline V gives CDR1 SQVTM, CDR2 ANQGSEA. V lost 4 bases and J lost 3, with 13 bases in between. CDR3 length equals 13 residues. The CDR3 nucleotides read TGCAGCGTTGGTTCGGCTGGGGGCTACGAGCAGTACTTC. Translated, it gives CSVGSAGGYEQYF.

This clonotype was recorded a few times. CDR3 DNA: TGTGCCATCAGACCGGGACAGGGGGGAGACAGTTCCTACGAGCAGTACTTC. It is translated as CAIRPGQGGDSSYEQYF. The chain uses TRBV10-3 and TRBJ2-7; 11 bases line up with TRBD1. Losses at the gene ends were 6 bases for V and 1 base for J; bases not matched to a gene: 11. The CDR3 runs to 17 residues. CDR1 is ENHRY and CDR2 is SYGVKD in the germline V gene.

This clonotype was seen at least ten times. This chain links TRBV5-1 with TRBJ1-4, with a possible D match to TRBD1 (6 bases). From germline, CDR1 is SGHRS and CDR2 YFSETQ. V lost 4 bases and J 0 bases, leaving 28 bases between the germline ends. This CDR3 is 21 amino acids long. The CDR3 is CASSPGRRGALANATNEKLFF. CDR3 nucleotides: TGCGCCAGCAGCCCCGGGCGGAGGGGGGCCCTAGCCAACGCAACTAATGAAAAACTGTTTTTT. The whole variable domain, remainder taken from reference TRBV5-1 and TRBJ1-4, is KAGVTQTPRYLIKTRGQQVTLSCSPISGHRSVSWYQQTPGQGLQFLFEYFSETQRNKGNFPGRFSGRQFSNSRSEMNVSTLELGDSALYLCASSPGRRGALANATNEKLFFGSGTQLSVL.

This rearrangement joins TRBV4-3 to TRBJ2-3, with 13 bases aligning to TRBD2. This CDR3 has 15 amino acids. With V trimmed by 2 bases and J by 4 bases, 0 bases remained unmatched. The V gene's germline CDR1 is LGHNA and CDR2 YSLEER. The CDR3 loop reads CASSQTSGGADTQYF. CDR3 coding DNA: TGCGCCAGCAGCCAAACTAGCGGGGGGGCAGATACGCAGTATTTT.

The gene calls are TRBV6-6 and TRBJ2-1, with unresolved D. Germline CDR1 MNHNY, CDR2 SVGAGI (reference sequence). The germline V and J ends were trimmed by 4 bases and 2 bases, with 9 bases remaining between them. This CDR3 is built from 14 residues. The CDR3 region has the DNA TGTGCCAGCAGTTGGGGTGGGGCCTACAATGAGCAGTTCTTC. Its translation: CASSWGGAYNEQFF.

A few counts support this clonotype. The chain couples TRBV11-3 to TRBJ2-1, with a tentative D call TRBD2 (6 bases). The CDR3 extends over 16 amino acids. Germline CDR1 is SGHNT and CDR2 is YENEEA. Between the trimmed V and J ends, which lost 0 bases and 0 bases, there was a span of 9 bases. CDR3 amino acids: CASSLDGTRSYNEQFF. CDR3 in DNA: TGTGCCAGCAGCTTAGACGGGACTCGCTCCTACAATGAGCAGTTCTTC.

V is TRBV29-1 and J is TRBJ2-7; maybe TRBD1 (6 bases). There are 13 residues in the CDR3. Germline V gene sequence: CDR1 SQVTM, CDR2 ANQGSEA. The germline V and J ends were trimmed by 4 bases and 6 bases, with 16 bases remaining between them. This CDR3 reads CSVAPDRKGEQYF. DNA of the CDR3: TGCAGCGTTGCTCCTGACAGGAAGGGCGAGCAGTACTTC.

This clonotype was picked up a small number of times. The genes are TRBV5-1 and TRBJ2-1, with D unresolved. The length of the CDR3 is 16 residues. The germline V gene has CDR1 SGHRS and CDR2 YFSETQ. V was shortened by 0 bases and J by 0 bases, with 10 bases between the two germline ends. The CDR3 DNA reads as TGCGCCAGCAGCTTGGGTCCGGCTAGCTCCTACAATGAGCAGTTCTTC. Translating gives CASSLGPASSYNEQFF.

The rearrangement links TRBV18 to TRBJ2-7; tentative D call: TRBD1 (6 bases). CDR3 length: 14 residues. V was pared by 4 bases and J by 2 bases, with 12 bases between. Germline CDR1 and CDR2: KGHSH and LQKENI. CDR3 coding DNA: TGTGCCAGCTCACAAGGCCGGGACACCTACGAGCAGTACTTC. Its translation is CASSQGRDTYEQYF.

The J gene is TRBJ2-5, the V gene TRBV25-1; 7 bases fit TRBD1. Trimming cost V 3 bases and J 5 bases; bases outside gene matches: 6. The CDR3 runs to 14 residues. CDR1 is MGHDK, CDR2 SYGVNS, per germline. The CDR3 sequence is CASSEVRGRETQYF. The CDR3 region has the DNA TGTGCCAGCAGTGAGGTTAGGGGGCGGGAGACCCAGTACTTC. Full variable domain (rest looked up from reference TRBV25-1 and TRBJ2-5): EADIYQTPRYLVIGTGKKITLECSQTMGHDKMYWYQQDPGMELHLIHYSYGVNSTEKGDLSSESTVSRIRTEHFPLTLESARPSHTSQYLCASSEVRGRETQYFGPGTRLLVL.

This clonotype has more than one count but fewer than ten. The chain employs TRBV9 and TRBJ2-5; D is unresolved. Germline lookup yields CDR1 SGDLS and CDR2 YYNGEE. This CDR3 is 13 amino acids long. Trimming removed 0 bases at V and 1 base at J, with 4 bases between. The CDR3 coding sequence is TGTGCCAGCAGCGTAGGAATCCAAGAGACCCAGTACTTC. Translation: CASSVGIQETQYF.